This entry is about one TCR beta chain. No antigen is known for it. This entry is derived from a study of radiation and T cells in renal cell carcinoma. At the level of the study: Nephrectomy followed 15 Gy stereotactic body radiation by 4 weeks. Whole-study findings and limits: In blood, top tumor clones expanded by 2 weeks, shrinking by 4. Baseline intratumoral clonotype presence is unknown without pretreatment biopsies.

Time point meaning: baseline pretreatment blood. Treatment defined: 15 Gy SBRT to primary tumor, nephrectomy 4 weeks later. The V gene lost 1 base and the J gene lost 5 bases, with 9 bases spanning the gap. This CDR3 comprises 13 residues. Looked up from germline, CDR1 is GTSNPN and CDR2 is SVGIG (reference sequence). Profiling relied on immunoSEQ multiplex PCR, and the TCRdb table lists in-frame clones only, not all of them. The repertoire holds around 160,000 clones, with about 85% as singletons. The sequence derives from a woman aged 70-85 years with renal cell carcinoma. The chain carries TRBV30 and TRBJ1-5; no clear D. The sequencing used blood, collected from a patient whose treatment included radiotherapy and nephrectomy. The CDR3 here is CAWSGRPDQPQHF. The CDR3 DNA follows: TGTGCCTGGAGTGGGCGGCCCGATCAGCCCCAGCATTTT. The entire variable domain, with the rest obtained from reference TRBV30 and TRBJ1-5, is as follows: SQTIHQWPATLVQPVGSPLSLECTVEGTSNPNLYWYRQAAGRGLQLLFYSVGIGQISSEVPQNLSASRPQDRQFILSSKKLLLSDSGFYLCAWSGRPDQPQHFGDGTRLSIL.